In this sample, the clone carrying this TCR beta chain turned up a few times. During its preparation, the TCRbeta library received unique molecular identifiers. TCRdb analysed the PCR reads with MiXCR anew, one entry per CDR3 protein. Among nearly 550,000 distinct CDR3 sequences listed, 15% to 20% were seen once. The CDR3 runs to 16 residues. The V gene end was trimmed by 0 bases and the J gene end by 6 bases; junction bases not matched to a gene: 7. Per the germline V gene, CDR1 is SGHTA and CDR2 is FQGTGA. The data were taken from a study of T-cell reconstitution after alpha-beta-depleted transplantation in children.

This clonotype was sampled from a human donor who donated a stem cell graft to a child with acute lymphoblastic leukemia. This sample comprised PBMCs from the stem cell graft donor, obtained from the stem cell graft. The chain carries TRBV7-3 and TRBJ2-3; 9 positions agree with TRBD2. CDR3 residues: CASSLTLASGTDTQYF. CDR3 nucleotides: TGTGCCAGCAGCTTAACGCTGGCTAGCGGGACCGATACGCAGTATTTT.